This T cell receptor beta chain came from a study of human T cells and chemical hapten exposure. Study as a whole: The variation in per-sample TCR yields arose mainly from small differences in pooled library volumes.

This clonotype occurred many times. Time point described: patch test 1, 2 weeks after DPC sensitization. Regarding treatment: therapeutic diphenylcyclopropenone sensitization with weekly scalp DPC. Unique molecular identifiers were linked by the library to individual cDNA molecules. TCRdb re-analysed the RACE reads in MiXCR, keeping a single row per CDR3 protein. The table has 55,000 to 85,000 distinct CDR3 sequences, around 10% seen once. V lost 0 bases and J lost 6; bases outside the gene matches: 7. The CDR3 has 17 amino acids. The germline V gene encodes CDR1 MNHEY and CDR2 SVGAGI. This TCR came from a woman aged 40 to 50 with alopecia areata. Some clones in this sample may be carry-over from other donors' samples. Sequencing was performed on whole blood, taken in connection with sensitization to the hapten diphenylcyclopropenone (DPC). V is TRBV6-5 and J is TRBJ2-3; 12 bases line up with TRBD1. The CDR3 loop reads CASSYSSGTGGADTQYF. The CDR3 DNA reads as TGTGCCAGCAGTTACTCGTCCGGGACAGGGGGCGCCGATACGCAGTATTTT.